This paragraph reports one TCR beta chain. The antigen remains unidentified. Sequenced by immunoSEQ multiplex PCR; TCRdb stores in-frame clones only, minus some. This sample carries 350,000 to 450,000 clones, about 85% of them seen once, and the ten largest clones take less than 4%. The source of the sample is a study of Ad26.COV2.S vaccination and SARS-CoV-2 variants. Study at large: Administration of Ad26.COV2.S was intramuscular, either once or twice 56 days apart.

Indicated treatment: around 19 received Ad26.COV2.S at low or high dose, single or two shots; about 5 received placebo; per-sample allocation not given. The samples were gathered on day 63 after the first injection of vaccine or placebo. This person who donated was an adult of 18-55 years in Boston. An Ad26 vector was used to express Wuhan-strain SARS-CoV-2 spike as the vaccine. Germline loops: CDR1 SGHTS, CDR2 YDEGEE. The CDR3 extends over 14 amino acids. With 1 base removed from V and 5 bases from J, the gap between germline ends came to 13 bases. Study results and caveats: Breadth of non-spike TCRs did not differ between vaccinees and placebo recipients.

This sequence joins TRBV5-8 and TRBJ2-7; tentatively, D is TRBD2 (6 bases). The TCR comes from a person aged 18-60 years who received the Ad26.COV2.S COVID-19 vaccine or a placebo. The material sequenced was peripheral blood, taken in a trial of Ad26.COV2.S vaccine versus placebo. The CDR3 here is CASSLIGGFDEQYF. The CDR3, as DNA: TGTGCCAGCAGCTTGATCGGGGGATTCGACGAGCAGTACTTC.